The 29 T cell receptor beta chains in this list originate from one sample, sequenced in a study of blood T cell repertoires in COVID-19. Sequencing was performed with immunoSEQ multiplex PCR; in TCRdb, only in-frame clones are kept and a portion is missing. The sample holds 55,000 to 60,000 clones, about 83% seen once. Sequences were obtained from peripheral blood. The receptors stem from a middle-aged man with active COVID-19.

The chain joins TRBV7-8 to TRBJ2-5; D not certain. V lost 3 bases, J lost 0 bases, and 5 bases lay in between. This CDR3 comprises 13 residues. The V gene's germline CDR1 is SGHVS and CDR2 FQNEAQ. The CDR3 DNA reads TGTGCCAGCAGCTTCCAGTACCAAGAGACCCAGTACTTC. This gives the protein CASSFQYQETQYF.

The J gene is TRBJ2-2, the V gene TRBV5-1; D is perhaps TRBD1 (6 bases). Germline V lookup: CDR1 SGHRS, CDR2 YFSETQ. The CDR3 sequence is 13 residues long. Trimming pared 4 bases from V and 7 bases from J, leaving 11 bases between. CDR3 loop: CASSPGQNGELFF. The CDR3 nucleotides read TGCGCCAGCAGCCCCGGACAGAACGGGGAGCTGTTTTTT.

This chain links TRBV7-3 with TRBJ2-1; 10 bases agree with TRBD2. V shed 5 bases, J shed 5 bases, and the junction held 6 bases outside the gene matches. The CDR3 runs to 15 residues. The germline V gene has CDR1 SGHTA and CDR2 FQGTGA. CDR3 sequence: CASSDRTSGDNEQFF. DNA for the CDR3: TGTGCCAGCAGCGACCGGACTAGCGGAGACAATGAGCAGTTCTTC.

This sequence joins TRBV5-1 and TRBJ1-4, with 10 positions matching TRBD1. V shed 5 bases, J shed 8 bases, and the junction held 12 bases outside the gene matches. This CDR3 contains 16 residues. Germline CDR1 is SGHRS and CDR2 is YFSETQ. The CDR3 is CASRPSLRDRGEKLFF. The CDR3 DNA follows: TGCGCCAGCAGACCTAGTCTCCGGGACAGGGGAGAAAAACTGTTTTTT.

The chain combines TRBV7-9 with TRBJ1-1, with D maybe TRBD1 (6 bases). V lost 5 bases and J lost 5, with 15 bases in between. This CDR3 contains 14 residues. Germline V gene lookup returns CDR1 SEHNR and CDR2 FQNEAQ (reference sequence). CDR3 bases: TGTGCCAGCAGCATAGGGCTAAGGGGGACTGAAGCTTTCTTT. This translates into CASSIGLRGTEAFF. Full variable domain (outside the CDR3, taken from reference TRBV7-9 and TRBJ1-1): DTGVSQNPRHKITKRGQNVTFRCDPISEHNRLYWYRQTLGQGPEFLTYFQNEAQLEKSRLLSDRFSAERPKGSFSTLEIQRTEQGDSAMYLCASSIGLRGTEAFFGQGTRLTVV.

The chain couples TRBV19 to TRBJ2-5, with 10 positions matching TRBD1. CDR1 and CDR2 from the germline V gene are LNHDA and SQIVND (reference sequence). After removal of 3 bases from V and 5 bases from J, the junction contained 6 bases not matched to a gene. The CDR3 has 15 amino acids. CDR3 loop: CASSILGQGVETQYF. DNA of the CDR3: TGTGCCAGTAGTATTCTCGGACAGGGGGTCGAGACCCAGTACTTC.

The chain links TRBV7-8 to TRBJ2-2; 10 positions match TRBD2. Germline V gene lookup returns CDR1 SGHVS and CDR2 FQNEAQ. The junction had 4 bases not matched to a gene; V was cut back by 4 bases and J by 5 bases. The CDR3 covers 15 residues. As DNA, the CDR3 is TGTGCCAGCAGCTGGAGCGGGAGGGGAACCGGGGAGCTGTTTTTT. Amino acids: CASSWSGRGTGELFF.

The V gene is TRBV7-6, the J gene TRBJ1-5, with 11 bases that match TRBD1. Germline trimming cut 1 base from V and 5 bases from J; bases unmatched to any gene: 1. CDR3 length: 15 amino acids. The germline V gene has CDR1 SGHVS and CDR2 FNYEAQ. The CDR3 region has the DNA TGTGCCAGCAGCTTAGGGACAGGGGGCGATCAGCCCCAGCATTTT. Translation: CASSLGTGGDQPQHF.

The rearrangement joins TRBV2 to TRBJ2-3; TRBD2 is a possible D gene (5 bases). CDR3 length: 13 amino acids. Germline assignment: CDR1 SNHLY and CDR2 FYNNEI. Trimming took off 7 bases at V and 2 bases at J, with 10 bases between the two ends. This CDR3 is CASMSLATDTQYF. DNA of the CDR3: TGTGCCAGCATGTCGCTAGCCACAGATACGCAGTATTTT.

A few counts support this clone. This rearrangement joins TRBV7-8 to TRBJ1-4; D not certain. This CDR3 spans 17 amino acids. The germline gives CDR1 SGHVS, CDR2 FQNEAQ. Trimming removed 1 base at V and 5 bases at J, with 17 bases between. The CDR3 reads CASSLGIPQILNEKLFF. The CDR3 region has the DNA TGTGCCAGCAGCTTAGGGATCCCACAGATCTTAAATGAAAAACTGTTTTTT.

This chain connects TRBV4-1 to TRBJ2-7, with a possible D match to TRBD2 (6 bases). The CDR3 sequence is 14 residues long. The V end was cut by 4 bases, the J end by 2 bases, with 12 bases between. Germline assignment: CDR1 MGHRA and CDR2 YSYEKL. The CDR3 coding sequence is TGCGCCAGCAGCCCCCGGACTAACACCTACGAGCAGTACTTC. Protein: CASSPRTNTYEQYF.

The CDR3 DNA sequence: TGTGCCAGTAGCGGCAGGGCATCGAACACTGAAGCTTTCTTT. Residues: CASSGRASNTEAFF. The chain uses TRBV19 and TRBJ1-1; D is perhaps TRBD1 (5 bases). CDR3 length: 14 amino acids. CDR1 and CDR2 (germline): LNHDA, SQIVND (reference sequence). Between the trimmed V and J ends, which lost 6 bases and 1 base, there was a span of 12 bases.

The chain has TRBV5-1 and TRBJ1-1; D is possibly TRBD1 (6 bases). Per the germline V gene, CDR1 is SGHRS and CDR2 is YFSETQ. This CDR3 contains 14 residues. V was pared by 4 bases and J by 1 base, with 11 bases between. The CDR3 DNA reads TGCGCCAGCAGCGTGGACAGATCGAACACTGAAGCTTTCTTT. Translation gives CASSVDRSNTEAFF.

For the CDR3, the DNA is TGTGCCAGCAGCTTAGCGGTAACGGGAGGAGAGACCCAGTACTTC. It is translated as CASSLAVTGGETQYF. The J gene is TRBJ2-5, the V gene TRBV7-9, with TRBD2 identical over 7 bases. CDR1 and CDR2 from the germline V gene are SEHNR and FQNEAQ (reference sequence). The CDR3 extends over 15 amino acids. The V gene end was trimmed by 0 bases and the J gene end by 4 bases; junction bases not matched to a gene: 5. The variable domain in full, completed from reference TRBV7-9 and TRBJ2-5, reads DTGVSQNPRHKITKRGQNVTFRCDPISEHNRLYWYRQTLGQGPEFLTYFQNEAQLEKSRLLSDRFSAERPKGSFSTLEIQRTEQGDSAMYLCASSLAVTGGETQYFGPGTRLLVL.

This CDR3 is CASSRQGSSYNSPLHF. CDR3 bases: TGTGCCAGCAGCCGACAGGGGAGCTCCTATAATTCACCCCTCCACTTT. The chain joins TRBV11-2 to TRBJ1-6, with TRBD1 matching over 8 bases. V lost 5 bases to trimming and J lost 0 bases; unmatched junction nucleotides: 3. The V gene's germline CDR1 is SGHAT and CDR2 FQNNGV. This CDR3 region has 16 residues.

The chain carries TRBV7-3 and TRBJ1-6, with no clear D. Trimming left V 4 bases short and J 7 bases short, with 11 bases between. The germline V gene has CDR1 SGHTA and CDR2 FQGTGA. The length of the CDR3 is 14 residues. The CDR3, as DNA: TGTGCCAGCAGCTCCGGACTGAGCAATTCACCCCTCCACTTT. Residues: CASSSGLSNSPLHF. Using reference TRBV7-3 and TRBJ1-6 for the parts outside the CDR3, the full variable domain is GAGVSQTPSNKVTEKGKYVELRCDPISGHTALYWYRQSLGQGPEFLIYFQGTGAADDSGLPNDRFFAVRPEGSVSTLKIQRTERGDSAVYLCASSSGLSNSPLHFGNGTRLTVT.

The CDR3 loop reads CATSRGGGPYEQFF. The CDR3, as DNA: TGTGCCACCAGCAGAGGCGGGGGGCCCTATGAGCAGTTCTTC. The chain employs TRBV15 and TRBJ2-1; the match to TRBD2 covers 8 bases. This CDR3 contains 14 residues. After removal of 1 base from V and 8 bases from J, the junction contained 4 bases not matched to a gene. The germline CDR1 and CDR2 sequences are LNHNV and YYDKDF (reference sequence).

The chain employs TRBV5-1 and TRBJ2-1, with 14 nucleotides matching TRBD2. Per the germline V gene, CDR1 is SGHRS and CDR2 is YFSETQ. The CDR3 is made up of 17 amino acids. After removal of 4 bases from V and 3 bases from J, the junction contained 6 bases not matched to a gene. The CDR3 spells CASSIGLAGGLYNEQFF. The DNA for the CDR3 is TGCGCCAGCAGCATCGGACTAGCGGGAGGCCTCTACAATGAGCAGTTCTTC.

The chain uses TRBV5-1 and TRBJ1-3; TRBD1 agrees at 9 bases. J was trimmed by 4 bases and V by 1 base; bases with no gene match: 6. The germline V gene has CDR1 SGHRS and CDR2 YFSETQ. The CDR3 covers 16 residues. CDR3 residues: CASSLFTGGAGNTIYF. CDR3 nucleotide sequence: TGCGCCAGCAGCTTGTTTACAGGGGGCGCGGGAAACACCATATATTTT.

In its sample, this clone was seen once. This rearrangement joins TRBV15 to TRBJ1-4; D not certain. CDR3 length equals 13 residues. The germline gives CDR1 LNHNV, CDR2 YYDKDF (reference sequence). The V and J ends lost 4 bases and 8 bases respectively, with 11 bases between them. CDR3 sequence reads: CATSIRVLEKLFF. The CDR3 DNA is TGTGCCACCAGCATCCGGGTCTTGGAAAAACTGTTTTTT.

J is TRBJ2-1 and V is TRBV5-4, with TRBD2 matching over 8 bases. J was trimmed by 0 bases and V by 3 bases; bases with no gene match: 2. CDR1 SGHNT and CDR2 YYREEE come from the germline V gene (reference sequence). This CDR3 has 15 residues. This CDR3 is CASSSAGDSYNEQFF. CDR3 nucleotide sequence: TGTGCCAGCAGCTCAGCGGGGGACTCCTACAATGAGCAGTTCTTC.

The CDR3 protein is CASSGFFRTGPSNEKLFF. The CDR3 coding sequence is TGTGCCAGCAGTGGTTTTTTCAGGACAGGGCCCTCTAATGAAAAACTGTTTTTT. The chain joins TRBV6-1 to TRBJ1-4, with 8 bases aligning to TRBD1. CDR1 and CDR2 (germline): MNHNS, SASEGT. The CDR3 runs to 18 residues. Germline trimming cut 4 bases from V and 3 bases from J; bases unmatched to any gene: 13.

The J gene is TRBJ2-7, the V gene TRBV3-1 (or the pseudogene TRBV3-2); D call uncertain. V was trimmed by 0 bases and J by 1 base, leaving 7 bases between them. The CDR3 is 14 amino acids. Germline V gene data show CDR1 as LGHDT and CDR2 as YNNKEL (reference sequence). In nucleotides, the CDR3 is TGTGCCAGCAGCCAAGATTCGCGGTCCTACGAGCAGTACTTC. Translation: CASSQDSRSYEQYF.

This sequence joins TRBV3-1 (or the pseudogene TRBV3-2) and TRBJ2-7, with 8 bases lining up with TRBD2. CDR1 is LGHDT, CDR2 YNNKEL, per germline (reference sequence). The trim removed 2 bases at V and 6 bases at J, leaving 21 bases unmatched. The CDR3 is made up of 19 amino acids. CDR3 loop: CASSQPILGRAGGASEQYF. The CDR3 bases are TGTGCCAGCAGCCAACCAATACTAGGGCGGGCGGGAGGTGCGAGCGAGCAGTACTTC.

DNA for the CDR3: TGTGCCAGCAGCTTTAGCGGGAGTAGCTCCTACAATGAGCAGTTCTTC. Translated: CASSFSGSSSYNEQFF. The chain employs TRBV7-6 and TRBJ2-1; 9 positions agree with TRBD2. The germline CDR1 and CDR2 sequences are SGHVS and FNYEAQ. The length of the CDR3 is 16 residues. Trimming cost V 3 bases and J 0 bases; bases outside gene matches: 3.

This chain's CDR3 is CASSTGQGVGTEAFF. As DNA, the CDR3 is TGTGCCAGTAGTACCGGACAGGGGGTAGGTACTGAAGCTTTCTTT. The rearrangement uses TRBV19 and TRBJ1-1, with TRBD1 identical over 10 bases. CDR3 size: 15 residues. V lost 4 bases and J lost 5; bases outside the gene matches: 7. Germline V CDR1 and CDR2: LNHDA, SQIVND (reference sequence). Looking up the rest from reference TRBV19 and TRBJ1-1 gives the full variable domain: DGGITQSPKYLFRKEGQNVTLSCEQNLNHDAMYWYRQDPGQGLRLIYYSQIVNDFQKGDIAEGYSVSREKKESFPLTVTSAQKNPTAFYLCASSTGQGVGTEAFFGQGTRLTVV.

The chain employs TRBV6-5 and TRBJ1-2; D not certain. Trimming removed 2 bases at V and 2 bases at J, with 12 bases between. Germline CDR1 is MNHEY and CDR2 is SVGAGI. This CDR3 spans 15 amino acids. This CDR3 is CASSYRRTQNYGYTF. The DNA for the CDR3 is TGTGCCAGCAGTTACCGGCGGACTCAAAACTATGGCTACACCTTC.

The chain recombines TRBV19 with TRBJ2-1, with a possible D match to TRBD2 (5 bases). V gave up 10 bases and J gave up 2 bases, with 15 bases separating them. CDR1 is LNHDA and CDR2 is SQIVND in the germline V gene (reference sequence). The CDR3 has 14 residues. CDR3 sequence reads: CATQSERAYNEQFF. The CDR3, as DNA: TGTGCCACCCAATCCGAGAGGGCCTACAATGAGCAGTTCTTC. Full variable domain (outside the CDR3, taken from reference TRBV19 and TRBJ2-1): DGGITQSPKYLFRKEGQNVTLSCEQNLNHDAMYWYRQDPGQGLRLIYYSQIVNDFQKGDIAEGYSVSREKKESFPLTVTSAQKNPTAFYLCATQSERAYNEQFFGPGTRLTVL.

V and J are TRBV29-1 and TRBJ1-1; maybe TRBD1 (6 bases). Germline CDR1 reads SQVTM; CDR2 reads ANQGSEA. Trimming took 5 bases from V and 5 from J, leaving 12 bases between them. The CDR3 totals 12 residues. The CDR3 protein is CSVRGAGTEAFF. The CDR3 DNA reads as TGCAGCGTTCGGGGGGCGGGAACTGAAGCTTTCTTT.